Following are 21 T cell receptor beta chains from one sample sequenced in a study of cytomegalovirus exposure and HLA in healthy donors. The PCR ran on 60 Vbeta and 13 Jbeta primers. The data were produced by immunoSEQ multiplex PCR, yet TCRdb's version contains in-frame clones alone and is incomplete. Of 95,000 to 120,000 clones in the sample, around 68% were seen once. Sequenced material: PBMCs. The receptor source for this set is a woman aged 40-49 years in good health and CMV-seropositive.

This chain uses TRBV27 with TRBJ2-1; TRBD2 aligns across 10 bases. V lost 5 bases, J lost 0 bases, and 7 bases stayed unmatched. Germline V gene sequence: CDR1 MNHEY, CDR2 SMNVEV (reference sequence). The CDR3 is 17 residues long. The CDR3 here is CASSPPSGRASYNEQFF. The CDR3 bases are TGTGCCAGCAGTCCCCCAAGCGGGAGGGCCTCCTACAATGAGCAGTTCTTC.

The chain carries TRBV7-8 and TRBJ1-2; 9 nucleotides match TRBD1. The germline V gene has CDR1 SGHVS and CDR2 FQNEAQ. V shed 5 bases, J shed 5 bases, and the junction held 9 bases outside the gene matches. This CDR3 is 15 amino acids long. CDR3 nucleotide sequence: TGTGCCAGCAGCCCAAACAGGGGGCAATGGTATGGCTACACCTTC. It is translated as CASSPNRGQWYGYTF.

In this sample, this clone turned up once. As DNA, the CDR3 is TGTGCCAGCAGCTTTGGGGCGAGGACAGATACGCAGTATTTT. It specifies CASSFGARTDTQYF. This rearrangement joins TRBV5-4 to TRBJ2-3, with D maybe TRBD1 (5 bases). Between the trimmed V and J ends, which lost 2 bases and 3 bases, there was a span of 10 bases. This CDR3 spans 14 amino acids. Germline V lookup: CDR1 SGHNT, CDR2 YYREEE (reference sequence).

This chain uses TRBV4-1 with TRBJ1-5; weak D call: TRBD1 (6 bases). The germline gives CDR1 MGHRA, CDR2 YSYEKL. This CDR3 spans 17 amino acids. Trimming left V 0 bases short and J 3 bases short, with 15 bases between. The CDR3 DNA reads as TGCGCCAGCAGCCAAGAACATCGCAGGGGTTTCAATCAGCCCCAGCATTTT. Its protein product is CASSQEHRRGFNQPQHF.

There are a few counts of this clone. The rearrangement joins TRBV10-3 to TRBJ1-5; a weak D match, TRBD1 (5 bases). With 7 bases removed from V and 5 bases from J, the gap between germline ends came to 15 bases. The germline gives CDR1 ENHRY, CDR2 SYGVKD. The CDR3 is 14 amino acids. CDR3 nucleotides: TGTGCCATCAATCCGAAGGGCAGGGATCAGCCCCAGCATTTT. It is translated as CAINPKGRDQPQHF.

This clone was found once. This chain uses TRBV7-8 with TRBJ2-5, with 9 positions matching TRBD2. J was trimmed by 1 base and V by 5 bases; bases with no gene match: 8. The CDR3 has 16 amino acids. Looked up from germline, CDR1 is SGHVS and CDR2 is FQNEAQ. The DNA of the CDR3 is TGTGCCAGCAGCCCTGTGGCGGGAGGGCCCCAAGAGACCCAGTACTTC. Protein product: CASSPVAGGPQETQYF.

The chain carries TRBV2 and TRBJ2-7; 7 bases map to TRBD2. This CDR3 spans 12 amino acids. CDR1 is SNHLY, CDR2 FYNNEI, per germline. V trimming: 8 bases; J trimming: 4 bases; junction bases outside the gene matches: 5. The CDR3 DNA is TGTGCCAGCGAGTCTAGCGGATACGAGCAGTACTTC. Its protein product is CASESSGYEQYF.

The rearrangement joins TRBV7-9 to TRBJ1-1; no definite D call. The CDR3 totals 15 residues. V lost 5 bases to trimming and J lost 6 bases, with 19 bases between them. CDR1 and CDR2 from the germline V gene are SEHNR and FQNEAQ (reference sequence). The CDR3 DNA follows: TGTGCCAGCAGCCCGAAGCAGAGACTTGGATCTGAAGCTTTCTTT. Protein sequence: CASSPKQRLGSEAFF. The full variable domain, completed using reference TRBV7-9 and TRBJ1-1, is DTGVSQNPRHKITKRGQNVTFRCDPISEHNRLYWYRQTLGQGPEFLTYFQNEAQLEKSRLLSDRFSAERPKGSFSTLEIQRTEQGDSAMYLCASSPKQRLGSEAFFGQGTRLTVV.

This rearrangement joins TRBV7-2 to TRBJ2-1; 7 positions match TRBD2. V lost 2 bases to trimming and J lost 2 bases; unmatched junction nucleotides: 6. Per the germline V gene, CDR1 is SGHTA and CDR2 is FQGNSA. CDR3 length: 16 amino acids. The CDR3 nucleotides read TGTGCCAGCAGCTTATTAGGCGGGAGCACCTACAATGAGCAGTTCTTC. Protein: CASSLLGGSTYNEQFF. The full variable domain, its missing parts supplied by reference TRBV7-2 and TRBJ2-1, is GAGVSQSPSNKVTEKGKDVELRCDPISGHTALYWYRQSLGQGLEFLIYFQGNSAPDKSGLPSDRFSAERTGGSVSTLTIQRTQQEDSAVYLCASSLLGGSTYNEQFFGPGTRLTVL.

The V and J genes are TRBV4-3 and TRBJ2-6; no firm D call. The germline V gene has CDR1 LGHNA and CDR2 YSLEER. The ends were cut back, 5 bases at V and 0 bases at J, with 8 bases in the middle. The CDR3 covers 15 residues. The CDR3, as DNA: TGCGCCAGCAGCATACAGTCCTCTGGGGCCAACGTCCTGACTTTC. Translation: CASSIQSSGANVLTF.

V is TRBV15 and J is TRBJ2-7; the match to TRBD1 covers 9 bases. Germline values: CDR1 LNHNV, CDR2 YYDKDF (reference sequence). V lost 6 bases and J lost 3; bases outside the gene matches: 9. The CDR3 covers 15 residues. CDR3 in amino acids: CATSLQTGGVYEQYF. In DNA form, the CDR3 reads TGTGCCACCAGTTTACAGACAGGGGGAGTCTACGAGCAGTACTTC.

The V gene is TRBV4-2, the J gene TRBJ2-7, with 7 bases matching TRBD2. The junction had 7 bases not matched to a gene; V was cut back by 1 base and J by 1 base. The germline V gene has CDR1 LGHNA and CDR2 YNFKEQ. This CDR3 region has 16 residues. The CDR3: CASSQGLAVKSYEQYF. The CDR3 DNA follows: TGTGCCAGCAGCCAAGGGCTAGCGGTAAAGTCCTACGAGCAGTACTTC.

The chain couples TRBV5-5 to TRBJ2-3; 8 bases align to TRBD2. CDR1 is SGHKS, CDR2 YYEKEE, per germline (reference sequence). Unmatched junction bases numbered 4, after V lost 2 bases and J lost 2 bases. This CDR3 is 15 amino acids long. The CDR3 spells CASSFSAGATDTQYF. CDR3 nucleotide sequence: TGTGCCAGCAGCTTCTCAGCGGGGGCCACAGATACGCAGTATTTT.

CDR3 sequence reads: CASSLPSTGTYGYTF. The CDR3 nucleotides are TGTGCCAGCAGCTTACCCTCGACAGGCACCTATGGCTACACCTTC. V usage is TRBV7-2 and J usage is TRBJ1-2; D might be TRBD1 (6 bases). V was clipped by 2 bases and J by 4 bases, with 14 bases between them. This CDR3 spans 15 amino acids. Per germline, CDR1 SGHTA and CDR2 FQGNSA.

This clone has only a few counts. In nucleotides, the CDR3 is TGTGCCTCAGGGGTCCAGGGCGGCACTGAAGCTTTCTTT. Translation gives CASGVQGGTEAFF. The J gene is TRBJ1-1, the V gene TRBV10-3; a weak D match, TRBD1 (6 bases). Trimming pared 11 bases from V and 4 bases from J, leaving 17 bases between. The germline V gene encodes CDR1 ENHRY and CDR2 SYGVKD. The CDR3 extends over 13 amino acids.

This chain links TRBV30 with TRBJ1-2; D may be TRBD1 (6 bases). The CDR3 loop spans 11 amino acids. CDR1 is GTSNPN, CDR2 SVGIG, per germline (reference sequence). Trimming pared 4 bases from V and 4 bases from J, leaving 7 bases between. The CDR3 is CAWNRAYGYTF. In nucleotides, the CDR3 is TGTGCCTGGAACAGGGCCTATGGCTACACCTTC.

The chain carries TRBV7-9 and TRBJ1-3; D possibly corresponds to TRBD1 (6 bases). The CDR3 has 16 residues. Germline V CDR1 and CDR2: SEHNR, FQNEAQ (reference sequence). V was trimmed by 1 base and J by 0 bases, leaving 10 bases between them. The CDR3 protein is CASSLGDRSSGNTIYF. The CDR3 DNA follows: TGTGCCAGCAGCTTAGGAGACAGGAGCTCTGGAAACACCATATATTTT.

V and J are TRBV19 and TRBJ2-1, with a possible D match to TRBD2 (6 bases). Trimming stripped 7 bases from V and 5 bases from J, with 12 bases between. The CDR3 runs 13 residues. Germline V gene sequence: CDR1 LNHDA, CDR2 SQIVND (reference sequence). The CDR3 nucleotides are TGTGCCAGTAAACTCGCGGGGCACAATGAGCAGTTCTTC. Its protein product is CASKLAGHNEQFF.

This clone was seen at least ten times. The chain links TRBV5-6 to TRBJ2-3; maybe TRBD2 (6 bases). Germline V CDR1 and CDR2: SGHDT, YYEEEE. CDR3 size: 14 residues. Trimming cost V 1 base and J 3 bases, with 9 bases left between them. The CDR3 is CASSLYLATDTQYF. CDR3 DNA: TGTGCCAGCAGCTTGTACCTAGCGACAGATACGCAGTATTTT.

This chain connects TRBV6-5 to TRBJ1-6; 7 nucleotides line up with TRBD1. The CDR3 has 16 amino acids. Germline V gene sequence: CDR1 MNHEY, CDR2 SVGAGI. V trimming: 3 bases; J trimming: 5 bases; junction bases outside the gene matches: 7. The CDR3 nucleotides are TGTGCCAGCAGTTATCGGTCGACAGGGAATAATTCACCCCTCCACTTT. It encodes CASSYRSTGNNSPLHF.

CDR3 coding DNA: TGTGCCAGCAGCTTAGGAGGGACAGGGATGATGGATACGCAGTATTTT. This sequence encodes CASSLGGTGMMDTQYF. The chain couples TRBV11-3 to TRBJ2-3; TRBD1 matches 9 bases. This CDR3 contains 16 residues. Germline CDR1 reads SGHNT; CDR2 reads YENEEA. V dropped 1 base and J dropped 6; count of bases not matched to a gene: 8. Based on the CDR3 plus reference TRBV11-3 and TRBJ2-3, the full variable domain is EAGVVQSPRYKIIEKKQPVAFWCNPISGHNTLYWYLQNLGQGPELLIRYENEEAVDDSQLPKDRFSAERLKGVDSTLKIQPAELGDSAVYLCASSLGGTGMMDTQYFGPGTRLTVL.